This TCR beta chain emerged from a study of T-cell reconstitution after alpha-beta-depleted transplantation in children. Study-wide results and limits: By about two months after transplant, alpha-beta T cells reportedly arose from several hundred graft clones that had expanded. The origin of high day-60 TCRbeta diversity in some patients lay in surviving recipient T cells and thymic progenitors.

This clonotype showed up just a few times. What it recognizes is unknown. CDR3 length: 16 amino acids. CDR1 is MNHEY, CDR2 SVGEGT, per germline. V was cut by 5 bases and J by 8 bases, with 24 bases left in between. Unique molecular identifiers were incorporated when the TCRbeta library was constructed. A single record per CDR3 protein comes from TCRdb applying MiXCR to the PCR reads. The table lists about 100,000 distinct CDR3 sequences, over 6% of them singletons. The V and J genes are TRBV6-2 or TRBV6-3 and TRBJ1-2; no clear D. The sample was PBMCs, taken before TCRalphabeta/CD19-depleted stem cell transplant. This TCR came from a boy between 2 and 10 years old with acute lymphoblastic leukemia, due to receive a stem cell transplant. Here the CDR3 reads CASSPLTREGRRGYTF. The CDR3 nucleotides are TGTGCCAGCAGTCCCCTCACAAGGGAGGGCCGGCGAGGCTACACCTTC.